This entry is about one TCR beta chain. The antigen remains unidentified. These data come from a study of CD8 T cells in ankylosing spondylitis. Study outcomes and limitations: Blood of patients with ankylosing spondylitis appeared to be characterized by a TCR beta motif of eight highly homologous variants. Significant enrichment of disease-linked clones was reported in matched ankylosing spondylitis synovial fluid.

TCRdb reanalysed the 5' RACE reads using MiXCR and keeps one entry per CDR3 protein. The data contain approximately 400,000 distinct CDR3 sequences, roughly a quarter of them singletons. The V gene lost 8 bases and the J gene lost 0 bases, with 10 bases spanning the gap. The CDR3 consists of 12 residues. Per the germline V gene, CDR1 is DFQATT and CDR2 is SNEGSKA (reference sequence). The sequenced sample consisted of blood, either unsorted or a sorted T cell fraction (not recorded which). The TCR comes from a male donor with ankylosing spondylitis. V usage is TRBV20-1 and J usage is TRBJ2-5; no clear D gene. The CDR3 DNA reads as TGCAGTAGCGTGATGCACCAAGAGACCCAGTACTTC. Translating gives CSSVMHQETQYF.